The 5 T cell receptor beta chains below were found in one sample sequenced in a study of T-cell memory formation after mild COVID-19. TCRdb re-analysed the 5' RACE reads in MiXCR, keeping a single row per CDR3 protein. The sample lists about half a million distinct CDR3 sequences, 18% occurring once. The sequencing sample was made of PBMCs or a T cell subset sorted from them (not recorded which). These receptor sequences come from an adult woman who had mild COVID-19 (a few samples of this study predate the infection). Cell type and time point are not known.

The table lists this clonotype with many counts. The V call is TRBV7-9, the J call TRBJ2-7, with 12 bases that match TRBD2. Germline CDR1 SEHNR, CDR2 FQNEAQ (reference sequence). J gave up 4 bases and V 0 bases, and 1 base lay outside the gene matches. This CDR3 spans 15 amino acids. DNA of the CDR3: TGTGCCAGCAGCTTAGCCGGACTAGCGGGATACGAGCAGTACTTC. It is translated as CASSLAGLAGYEQYF. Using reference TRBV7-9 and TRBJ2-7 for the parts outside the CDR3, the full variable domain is DTGVSQNPRHKITKRGQNVTFRCDPISEHNRLYWYRQTLGQGPEFLTYFQNEAQLEKSRLLSDRFSAERPKGSFSTLEIQRTEQGDSAMYLCASSLAGLAGYEQYFGPGTRLTVT.

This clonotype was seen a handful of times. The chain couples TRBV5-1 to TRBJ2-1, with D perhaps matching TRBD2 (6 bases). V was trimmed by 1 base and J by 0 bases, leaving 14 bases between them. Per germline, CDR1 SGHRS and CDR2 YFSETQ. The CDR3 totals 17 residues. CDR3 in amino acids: CASSLRGGPSSYNEQFF. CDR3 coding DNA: TGCGCCAGCAGCTTGCGGGGAGGTCCGAGCTCCTACAATGAGCAGTTCTTC.

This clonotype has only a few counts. The CDR3 DNA is TGTGCCAGCAGCGGACTAGCGGGAGGGGCCCAGTACTTC. It encodes CASSGLAGGAQYF. The V and J genes are TRBV7-9 and TRBJ2-5, with 15 bases matching TRBD2. CDR1 is SEHNR, CDR2 FQNEAQ, per germline (reference sequence). The ends lost 5 bases at V and 9 bases at J; junction bases unmatched: 1. CDR3 size: 13 residues.

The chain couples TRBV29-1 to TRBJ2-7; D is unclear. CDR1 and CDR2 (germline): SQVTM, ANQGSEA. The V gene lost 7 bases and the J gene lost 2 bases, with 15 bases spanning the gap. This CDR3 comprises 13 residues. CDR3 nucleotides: TGCAGCGCCAGAATCCCTGGGGCCTACGAGCAGTACTTC. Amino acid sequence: CSARIPGAYEQYF.

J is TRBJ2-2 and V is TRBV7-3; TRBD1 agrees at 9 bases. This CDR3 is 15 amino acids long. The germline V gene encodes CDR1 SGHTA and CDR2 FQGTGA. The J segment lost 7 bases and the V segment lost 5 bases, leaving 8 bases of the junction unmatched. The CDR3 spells CASSRNRGQGGELFF. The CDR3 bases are TGTGCCAGCAGCCGGAACAGGGGGCAGGGCGGGGAGCTGTTTTTT. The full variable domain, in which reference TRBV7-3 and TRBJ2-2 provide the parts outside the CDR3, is GAGVSQTPSNKVTEKGKYVELRCDPISGHTALYWYRQSLGQGPEFLIYFQGTGAADDSGLPNDRFFAVRPEGSVSTLKIQRTERGDSAVYLCASSRNRGQGGELFFGEGSRLTVL.